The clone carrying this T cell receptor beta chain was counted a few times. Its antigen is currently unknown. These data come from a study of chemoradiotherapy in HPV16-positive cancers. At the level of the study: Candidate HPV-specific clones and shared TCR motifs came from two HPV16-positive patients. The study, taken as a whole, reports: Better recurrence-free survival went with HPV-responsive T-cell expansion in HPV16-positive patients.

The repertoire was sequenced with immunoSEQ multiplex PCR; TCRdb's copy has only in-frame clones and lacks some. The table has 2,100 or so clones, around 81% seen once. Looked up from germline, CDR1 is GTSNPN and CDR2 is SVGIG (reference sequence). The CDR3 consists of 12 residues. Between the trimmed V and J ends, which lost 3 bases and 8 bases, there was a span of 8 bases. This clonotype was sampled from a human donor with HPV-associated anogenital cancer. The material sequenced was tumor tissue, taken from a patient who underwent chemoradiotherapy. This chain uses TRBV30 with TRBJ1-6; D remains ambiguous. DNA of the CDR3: TGTGCCTGGAGGACCGGGGATTCACCCCTCCACTTT. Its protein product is CAWRTGDSPLHF.